This TCR beta chain was identified during a study of a mutant IDH1 vaccine in newly diagnosed glioma (dated by TCRdb to 2020 to 2023). Context from the whole study: Eight vaccinations were administered to patients in weeks 1, 3, 5, 7, 11, 15, 19 and 23, corresponding to visits V03 through V10. Vaccination began 4-6 weeks after radiotherapy alone, or alongside temozolomide cycles in the chemotherapy-containing groups. Of the approximately 33 patients who were treated, 62.5% were male and approximately 40% were female, and the mean age was approximately 40 years. Before enrollment, most patients had been given radiochemotherapy with temozolomide as standard therapy, while the rest had received either radiotherapy alone or temozolomide alone. Peripheral blood samples were drawn at six visits, namely V03 (baseline), V05, V07, V10, V12 and V13. Longitudinal TCRB deep sequencing was done for 25 treated patients, wherever samples were available for exploratory analyses. Overall study outcomes, separate from this receptor: PBMC samples for TCRB deep sequencing were selected based on availability. No apparent relationship was observed between pseudoprogression and alterations in the top peripheral T cell clonotypes detected by TCRB sequencing. Vaccine-induced immune responses across multiple MHC alleles were detected in 85% to 95% of patients. It was noted by the authors that analyses of patient blood samples could not be reproduced owing to sample limitations.

Points on this clone: Its cognate antigen has yet to be identified. Within one base of it there is no much larger clone, and no base qualities were kept.

V gives up 4 bases and J gives up 1 base, and the segment between their germline ends measures 12 bases. There are 15 amino acids in the CDR3, from cysteine to phenylalanine inclusive. Only the CDR3 part of the read is kept: 45 bases, read in frame from the first base. Via the germline V gene (reference sequence), CDR1 is SGHKS and CDR2 YYEKEE. The time point label, read with the paper, signifies: week 23, last vaccination. Each vaccine dose, consisting of 300 ug of a 20-mer mutant IDH1 peptide in Montanide, was administered subcutaneously with topical imiquimod. Donors had newly diagnosed WHO grade 3 or 4 IDH1-mutant astrocytomas with loss of nuclear ATRX. The samples were drawn from NOA16, a multicentre, single-arm, open-label phase I trial in Germany that tested a mutant IDH1 peptide vaccine in humans for the first time. Genomic DNA for TCRB sequencing was extracted from EDTA blood using the DNeasy Blood and Tissue Kit.

The method was the immunoSEQ multiplex PCR assay. Following the manufacturer's protocol, the hsTCRB Kit was used to amplify rearranged TCR beta chain sequences. An Illumina MiSeq was used to sequence the TCRB libraries. Under the source paper's analysis protocol: Demultiplexing, trimming and gene mapping were performed with the kit vendor's proprietary platform. TCRdb stores this immuneACCESS table with in-frame sequences only. Part of the clones is absent; in the studies checked, under half of the shortfall reflects unresolved V genes, and no reason is known for the rest. That table is the source of V, J and clone size, and D and trimming were worked out from the DNA. In all, the sample holds 65,000 or so clones, and approximately 85% of those were seen once. The top ten constitute about 4.1% of the sample.

This TCR was recovered from a man aged 25-45 years with glioma. The sequences come from PBMCs, collected from a glioma patient whose treatment included an IDH1 peptide vaccine. This chain is built from TRBV5-5 and TRBJ1-3; no D gene is confidently identified. The DNA reads TGTGCCAGCAGCGTTAGGTTAGGGTCTGGAAACACCATATATTTT. Its protein product is CASSVRLGSGNTIYF.